This T cell receptor beta chain was recovered during a study of T cell repertoires in cytomegalovirus infection. Study summary: Signatures in public TCR beta sequences pointed to both CMV infection and matching HLA type. Study results and caveats: Identification of carriers of CMV plus the relevant HLA was achieved through cumulative public TCR beta family frequency. Predominance within the ex vivo response was attributable to HLA-C-restricted CMV-specific TCR beta clonotypes.

TCRdb called the reads again in MiXCR, with one record for every CDR3 protein. The sample lists 350,000 to 500,000 distinct CDR3 sequences; 30% to 40% were seen once. The CDR3 totals 14 residues. Points on this clonotype: Antigen unknown. A much larger clone is a single base away; this may be a read error.

The specimen was PBMCs. The receptor comes from a human donor in good health (CMV status not recorded). Some clones in this sample may be carry-over from other donors' samples. The chain couples TRBV12-3 or TRBV12-4 to TRBJ2-5, with 8 bases aligning to TRBD1. CDR3 in amino acids: CASSLQGAGETHYF. CDR3 nucleotide sequence: TGTGCCAGCAGTCTCCAGGGGGCTGGAGAGACCCATTACTTC.